This T cell receptor (beta chain) was documented in a study of cytomegalovirus exposure and HLA in healthy donors. General study points: Researchers reported that three CMV-associated chains were confirmed in vitro as CMV antigen-specific.

Looked up from germline, CDR1 is MNHNS and CDR2 is SASEGT. V lost 0 bases and J 5 bases, leaving 16 bases between the germline ends. This CDR3 has 16 amino acids. Both 60 Vbeta primers and 13 Jbeta primers went into the PCR. Repertoires were generated with immunoSEQ multiplex PCR, while TCRdb's copy carries only in-frame clones and drops some. The repertoire has under 150,000 clones, under 85% of them found once; the top ten carry about 6.7%. This clone appeared once. Its antigen is still unknown. The rearrangement links TRBV6-1 to TRBJ2-5, with D possibly being TRBD2 (7 bases). This receptor was identified in a woman aged 40 to 50 in good health and CMV-seropositive. The material sequenced was PBMCs. The CDR3 sequence is CASSEALPGGRETQYF. CDR3 nucleotide sequence: TGTGCCAGCAGTGAAGCGCTTCCGGGGGGCCGGGAGACCCAGTACTTC.